The present T cell receptor beta chain was sequenced within a study of control samples from healthy donors and cancer patients. The CDR3 has 16 amino acids. The germline CDR1 and CDR2 sequences are MNHEY and SVGAGI. Unmatched junction bases numbered 9, after V lost 2 bases and J lost 8 bases. Generated by immunoSEQ multiplex PCR, the TCRdb table keeps only in-frame clones and is missing some. The sample shows under 200,000 clones, roughly 88% of them seen only once. The chain uses TRBV6-5 and TRBJ1-4; 9 bases agree with TRBD1. Sequences were obtained from blood. This TCR was sampled from a woman aged 30 to 39 in good health. For the CDR3, the DNA is TGTGCCAGCAGTTACCTGGGACAGGGAATAGCGGAAAAACTGTTTTTT. As protein: CASSYLGQGIAEKLFF.